This passage covers 10 T cell receptor beta chains from one sample sequenced in a study of OX40 agonist ivuxolimab in advanced cancers. The receptor library was made with the immunoSEQ multiplex PCR assay. What TCRdb holds here is the immuneACCESS table cut down to in-frame rearrangements. Part of the clones is not present; checked against another copy, under half of the missing clones reflect an unresolved V gene, and the others are unexplained. For this sample the table gives some 100,000 clones, of which 89% were detected only once. The ten largest make up around 0.16% of the sample. The source was CD4+ or CD8+ T cells sorted from blood, collected in a trial of the OX40 agonist ivuxolimab. The receptors here all came from an adult with an advanced solid tumor such as melanoma, head and neck, liver or kidney cancer.

The chain employs TRBV2 and TRBJ2-1; TRBD1 agrees at 8 bases. J gave up 9 bases and V 8 bases, and 15 bases lay outside the gene matches. This CDR3 has 15 residues. The germline gives CDR1 SNHLY, CDR2 FYNNEI. CDR3 sequence reads: CASDYRQGLLGEQFF. The CDR3 region has the DNA TGTGCCAGCGACTACAGACAGGGGCTTTTGGGTGAGCAGTTCTTC.

The V gene is TRBV5-4, the J gene TRBJ1-2, with D hard to call. Germline V lookup: CDR1 SGHNT, CDR2 YYREEE (reference sequence). Trimming took 0 bases from V and 3 from J, leaving 15 bases between them. The CDR3 has 16 amino acids. The CDR3 here is CASSLEHGRAHYGYTF. In nucleotides, the CDR3 is TGTGCCAGCAGCTTGGAGCACGGGCGCGCGCACTATGGCTACACCTTC.

This rearrangement joins TRBV19 to TRBJ1-5; D not certain. Germline V CDR1 and CDR2: LNHDA, SQIVND (reference sequence). Trimming removed 5 bases from V and 5 bases from J, with 7 bases in between. The CDR3 consists of 12 residues. The CDR3 sequence: CASSQSYQPQHF. Here the CDR3 DNA reads TGTGCCAGTAGTCAATCATATCAGCCCCAGCATTTT.

The V and J genes are TRBV12-5 and TRBJ1-1; D is unclear. Germline V gives CDR1 LGHNT, CDR2 FRNRAP. The CDR3 has 13 residues. Trimming shortened V by 0 bases and J by 8 bases, and 10 bases separated the two germline ends. The CDR3 is CASGLVPGGEAFF. CDR3 in DNA: TGTGCTAGTGGTTTGGTACCAGGAGGGGAAGCTTTCTTT.

This chain links TRBV10-3 with TRBJ2-2, with D possibly matching TRBD1 (5 bases). The V end lost 0 bases, the J end lost 6 bases, and 11 bases lay between the germline ends. The CDR3 spans 15 residues. Germline V gives CDR1 ENHRY, CDR2 SYGVKD. CDR3 residues: CAISESKRGAGELFF. CDR3 coding DNA: TGTGCCATCAGTGAGTCCAAAAGGGGCGCCGGGGAGCTGTTTTTT.

This clone was detected a few times. V and J are TRBV7-9 and TRBJ1-2; D is perhaps TRBD1 (6 bases). In germline, CDR1 is SEHNR, CDR2 FQNEAQ (reference sequence). The V end was cut by 5 bases, the J end by 0 bases, with 13 bases between. The CDR3 length is 15 residues. The CDR3 spells CASSDKGQTNYGYTF. DNA for the CDR3: TGTGCCAGCAGCGATAAAGGACAGACTAACTATGGCTACACCTTC.

This clone was counted a single time. Written as DNA, the CDR3 is TGTGCCAGTAGACTGGGACGCAACTACGAGCAGTACTTC. It translates to CASRLGRNYEQYF. This sequence joins TRBV19 and TRBJ2-7; D is tentatively TRBD1 or TRBD2 (5 bases each). V gave up 6 bases and J gave up 3 bases, with 12 bases separating them. Germline CDR1 and CDR2: LNHDA and SQIVND (reference sequence). The CDR3 has 13 amino acids. Based on the CDR3 plus reference TRBV19 and TRBJ2-7, the full variable domain is DGGITQSPKYLFRKEGQNVTLSCEQNLNHDAMYWYRQDPGQGLRLIYYSQIVNDFQKGDIAEGYSVSREKKESFPLTVTSAQKNPTAFYLCASRLGRNYEQYFGPGTRLTVT.

The V call is TRBV5-4, the J call TRBJ1-3, with D possibly matching TRBD1 (6 bases). The germline V and J ends were trimmed by 5 bases and 4 bases, with 10 bases remaining between them. Germline lookup yields CDR1 SGHNT and CDR2 YYREEE (reference sequence). This CDR3 comprises 13 residues. CDR3 region: CASSRDRGNTIYF. DNA of the CDR3: TGTGCCAGCAGTCGAGACAGGGGAAACACCATATATTTT.

The V gene is TRBV28, the J gene TRBJ1-5, with a weak D call TRBD1 (6 bases). The CDR3 extends over 17 amino acids. Germline V gene data show CDR1 as MDHEN and CDR2 as SYDVKM. Trimming cost V 5 bases and J 10 bases, with 27 bases left between them. The CDR3 region is CASSIHPLSGAVPPQHF. CDR3 coding DNA: TGTGCCAGCAGTATACACCCCCTTTCGGGGGCGGTACCCCCCCAGCATTTT.

CDR3 residues: CAWAVQGVGYTF. Written as DNA, the CDR3 is TGTGCCTGGGCCGTACAGGGGGTCGGCTACACCTTC. This chain joins TRBV30 and TRBJ1-2; 8 positions agree with TRBD1. The CDR3 loop spans 12 amino acids. Losses at the gene ends were 5 bases for V and 8 bases for J; bases not matched to a gene: 7. The germline V gene has CDR1 GTSNPN and CDR2 SVGIG (reference sequence).